A selection of T cell receptor beta chains follows, all from one sample in a study of cytomegalovirus exposure and HLA in healthy donors. Sequencing used immunoSEQ multiplex PCR; TCRdb keeps in-frame clones, though not all of them. Here the sample table reports about 75,000 clones. Sequenced material: PBMCs. These receptor sequences come from a man aged 18 to 35 in good health and CMV-seropositive. Both conserved end residues are part of each CDR3. The D gene is left open where the match is weak.

D gene	V gene	J gene	CDR3 DNA	CDR3 protein
.	TRBV10-3	TRBJ2-7	TGTGCCATCAGGGAGAGCGGCTACGAGCAGTACTTC	CAIRESGYEQYF
TRBD1	TRBV18	TRBJ2-7	TGTGCCAGCTCACCAGGGGGACAGGGCCAGCAAACTACTACCTTC	CASSPGGQGQQTTTF
.	TRBV5-1	TRBJ2-7	TGCGCCAGCAGCTTGGGACGGGACATTAGCCTTTCCTACGAGCAGTACTTC	CASSLGRDISLSYEQYF
.	TRBV6-1	TRBJ2-2	TGTGCCAGCAGCCCCGTGGGAGACGGGGAGCTGTTTTTT	CASSPVGDGELFF
TRBD2	TRBV19	TRBJ2-3	TGTGCCAGTAGTATGGGACTAGTTGGAGATACGCAGTATTTT	CASSMGLVGDTQYF
.	TRBV30	TRBJ2-7	TGTGCCTGGAGCCTGGCCGGACAGTGGATCTACGAGCAGTACTTC	CAWSLAGQWIYEQYF
.	TRBV5-1	TRBJ2-5	TGCGCCAGCAGCTCGCAGGGTGGGGAGACCCAGTACTTC	CASSSQGGETQYF
TRBD1	TRBV4-1	TRBJ1-2	TGCGCCAGCAGCCCGGACAGGTTAGACTATGGCTACACCTTC	CASSPDRLDYGYTF
.	TRBV7-2	TRBJ1-5	TGTGCCAGCAGCCCCCTGGGGCATCAGCCCCAGCATTTT	CASSPLGHQPQHF
.	TRBV28	TRBJ1-4	TGTGCCAGCAGACCCTTATCGACTCCGATATCAACTAATGAAAAACTGTTTTTT	CASRPLSTPISTNEKLFF
.	TRBV11-1	TRBJ2-1	TGTGCCAGCAGCTTAACAAGCTCCTACAATGAGCAGTTCTTC	CASSLTSSYNEQFF
TRBD1	TRBV19	TRBJ2-3	TGTGCCAGTAGCCGGGACAGGGGGACAGATACGCAGTATTTT	CASSRDRGTDTQYF
.	TRBV28	TRBJ2-7	TGTGCCAGCAGTGGCAGTACCTACGAGCAGTACTTC	CASSGSTYEQYF
TRBD1	TRBV5-6	TRBJ1-2	TGTGCCAGCAGCTCGGGACAGGACTATGGCTACACCTTC	CASSSGQDYGYTF
.	TRBV2	TRBJ2-7	TGTGCCAGCTGGGTAGGAGGAGCTGACGAGCAGTACTTC	CASWVGGADEQYF
.	TRBV9	TRBJ2-5	TGTGCCAGTTCTATGGGGGGGCAGACCACCGTGGAGACCCAGTACTTC	CASSMGGQTTVETQYF
.	TRBV27	TRBJ1-1	TGTGCCAGCAGTTTATCGGCCAGCCAGGATGAAGCTTTCTTT	CASSLSASQDEAFF
TRBD2	TRBV7-6	TRBJ2-5	TGTGCCAGCAGCTTAGGGAGACTACTAGCGGTGCGGGAGACCCAGTACTTC	CASSLGRLLAVRETQYF
.	TRBV5-1	TRBJ2-3	TGCGCCAGCGCCTCACTCTCCCCTAGCACAGATACGCAGTATTTT	CASASLSPSTDTQYF
TRBD1	TRBV19	TRBJ2-2	TGTGCCAGTAGTACAGACAGGGGGAACGGGGAGCTGTTTTTT	CASSTDRGNGELFF
TRBD1	TRBV6-1	TRBJ2-1	TGTGCCAGCAGGAACAGGGGATTTTCCGATGAGCAGTTCTTC	CASRNRGFSDEQFF
TRBD2	TRBV6-1	TRBJ2-1	TGTGCCAGCAGTGTACAAGCGGGGGGCAACAATGAGCAGTTCTTC	CASSVQAGGNNEQFF
.	TRBV5-1	TRBJ1-2	TGCGCCAGCAGCTTGGAGGGGTTGGATGGCTACACCTTC	CASSLEGLDGYTF
TRBD2	TRBV5-1	TRBJ2-3	TGCGCCAGCAGCTTCGACGGGAGGGATACGCAGTATTTT	CASSFDGRDTQYF
TRBD2	TRBV19	TRBJ2-3	TGTGCCAGTAGCAGGACCGCGGGAGGGCTTTCGGATACGCAGTATTTT	CASSRTAGGLSDTQYF